This T cell receptor beta chain was sequenced during a study of CD8 T cells in Susac syndrome. Points from the study as a whole: Acknowledgment was made by the study that its TCR sequencing and HLA analysis involved a relatively small number of individuals.

The CDR3 has 16 amino acids. The V gene's germline CDR1 is MGHRA and CDR2 YSYEKL. V gave up 1 base and J gave up 1 base, with 8 bases separating them. While CD8+ and CD4+ T cells were isolated negatively, TEMRA cells were enriched by FACS. About 0.5 to 1 ug RNA was reverse transcribed with random hexamers. The method of amplification for TCR beta CDR3 was immunoSEQ multiplex PCR, covering 54 Vbeta and 13 Jbeta. One entry per CDR3 protein results from TCRdb running MiXCR on the immunoSEQ multiplex PCR reads. This table has 160,000 or so distinct CDR3 sequences, roughly 94% appearing once. Remarks on this clonotype: Its target is unknown.

Material for sequencing was CD4+ T cells from PBMCs. The chain uses TRBV4-1 and TRBJ2-6, with D unresolved. The receptor's source is a human donor with multiple sclerosis. The DNA of the CDR3 is TGCGCCAGCAGCCAAGTCCAAGGGTCTGGGGCCAACGTCCTGACTTTC. It encodes CASSQVQGSGANVLTF.